The 7 T cell receptor beta chains presented below share a single source sample, sequenced in a study of OX40 agonist ivuxolimab in advanced cancers. Generated by immunoSEQ multiplex PCR, the TCRdb table keeps only in-frame clones and is missing some. The sample holds some 90,000 clones; more than 70% are singletons and the top ten take 4.5% to 5.5%. The specimen comprised CD4+ or CD8+ T cells sorted from blood, sampled in a trial of the OX40 agonist ivuxolimab. The receptors were sampled from an adult with an advanced solid tumor such as melanoma, head and neck, liver or kidney cancer.

CDR3 region: CASSPRTGLTYEQYF. In DNA, the CDR3 is TGTGCCAGCAGCCCACGGACAGGCCTAACCTACGAGCAGTACTTC. V usage is TRBV9 and J usage is TRBJ2-7; 7 bases are a match to TRBD1. With 4 bases clipped from V and 2 bases from J, the junction kept 9 bases outside the gene matches. Germline V gives CDR1 SGDLS, CDR2 YYNGEE. The CDR3 covers 15 residues.

This clone was recorded a few times. The genes are TRBV10-3 and TRBJ2-2; TRBD2 matches 8 bases. CDR3 length: 14 amino acids. The J segment lost 6 bases and the V segment lost 6 bases, leaving 6 bases of the junction unmatched. In germline, CDR1 is ENHRY, CDR2 SYGVKD. CDR3 residues: CAISFGLAPGELFF. The CDR3 DNA reads TGTGCCATCAGCTTTGGACTAGCCCCCGGGGAGCTGTTTTTT.

CDR3 residues: CASSLSSSLAKNIQYF. CDR3 in DNA: TGCGCCAGCAGCCTGTCCAGCAGCTTAGCCAAAAACATTCAGTACTTC. This chain links TRBV4-1 with TRBJ2-4; no clear D. Trimming removed 4 bases from V and 0 bases from J, with 13 bases in between. Germline CDR1 reads MGHRA; CDR2 reads YSYEKL. This CDR3 comprises 16 residues.

This clone was observed once. V is TRBV7-8 and J is TRBJ2-1, with D uncertain. The germline V and J ends were trimmed by 1 base and 0 bases, with 10 bases remaining between them. In germline, CDR1 is SGHVS, CDR2 FQNEAQ. The CDR3 contains 16 residues. CDR3 region: CASSLEGQSSYNEQFF. The CDR3 DNA sequence: TGTGCCAGCAGCTTAGAGGGCCAAAGCTCCTACAATGAGCAGTTCTTC.

Here the CDR3 reads CASSSQHEQYF. The DNA for the CDR3 is TGTGCCAGCAGCTCTCAGCACGAGCAGTACTTC. This chain connects TRBV7-9 to TRBJ2-7; D is undetermined. Germline V gene sequence: CDR1 SEHNR, CDR2 FQNEAQ (reference sequence). The V end was cut by 4 bases, the J end by 5 bases, with 6 bases between. The CDR3 totals 11 residues.

The gene calls are TRBV7-3 and TRBJ2-5; possible D gene TRBD2, 6 bases. The germline V gene encodes CDR1 SGHTA and CDR2 FQGTGA. There are 15 residues in the CDR3. The V gene lost 5 bases and the J gene lost 1 base, with 14 bases spanning the gap. DNA for the CDR3: TGTGCCAGCAGCCCAAGCTCGGGACTCCAAGAGACCCAGTACTTC. This codes for CASSPSSGLQETQYF.

V usage is TRBV29-1 and J usage is TRBJ2-7, with no clear D. Germline loops: CDR1 SQVTM, CDR2 ANQGSEA. The CDR3 runs 14 residues. V gave up 4 bases and J gave up 0 bases, with 13 bases separating them. The CDR3 region is CSVVGPKASYEQYF. The CDR3 DNA reads as TGCAGCGTTGTAGGGCCGAAAGCCTCCTACGAGCAGTACTTC.